This paragraph reports one T cell receptor (beta chain). Its target antigen remains unknown. Within one base of it there is no much larger clone, and no base qualities were kept. These data belong to a study of cytomegalovirus exposure and HLA in healthy donors (dated by TCRdb to about 2017). Regarding the research as a whole: An earlier analysis of roughly 500 of the donors reported approximately 270 Gb of sequence data and around 120 million unique TCR beta sequences from about 179 million T cells. Both class I and class II loci were covered by HLA typing, at four-digit resolution. An earlier analysis of roughly 600 of the donors used high-throughput TCR beta sequencing to judge whether each TCR beta V gene segment behaved as functional or pseudogenic. Using immunosequencing, the study profiled T cell repertoires from 640 or so subjects and related those repertoires to cytomegalovirus serostatus. Typing coverage differed by locus: A, B, C, DRB1 and DQB1 were typed in roughly 620-640 donors, DQA1 in roughly 500, DPA1 in approximately 600, and DPB1 in 450 to 480. A later analysis re-examined previously published TCR beta repertoires from 610 or so donors and added high-resolution HLA genotyping to investigate patterns of TCR occurrence. Of the 398 genotyped donors, approximately 80% fell in the genetic ancestry cluster associated with self-reported Caucasian donors. Every discovery cohort repertoire had been produced on one sequencing platform. Along with the roughly 610-subject first cohort, a separate validation cohort of some 130 different subjects was used. Donor age, sex, ethnicity and CMV serostatus were compiled together with the repertoire data. Roughly 5 DR-DQ haplotypes were handled as single units for association and clustering because linkage in the cohort was strong. An early release that covered roughly 600 HLA-typed donors contained approximately 300 gigabases of sequencing data and tens of millions of unique TCR sequences. Rather than using new phenotypic data, the later analysis identified candidate immune exposures from TCR beta sequences and from how often those sequences occurred across donors. The study was designed to test whether signatures of past pathogen exposure could be identified by cataloging public T cell receptors. Among over 350 genotyped donors of the cohort, an average of approximately 240,000 unique TCR beta nucleotide sequences were sequenced per donor, roughly 20% of them non-productive. The study combined high-throughput TCR immunosequencing, statistical association of individual TCRs with disease status, and machine learning to predict cytomegalovirus infection status. A later genetic analysis took genome-wide SNP genotypes for about 65% of the 666 donors and used that subset as a discovery cohort. Findings and caveats that apply to the study as a whole: It was suggested by the authors that the approach could potentially be generalized to other disease states and immunological phenotypes. In an earlier analysis of 587 of the donors, most TCR beta V segments appeared in productive rearrangements about 87% or about 30% of the time, broadly matching IMGT annotations. A later genetic analysis associated a missense DCLRE1C variant with V-gene and J-gene trimming of TCR beta chains, and an independent cohort replicated the association. Correlated functional status among segregating V segments might be attributable to linkage disequilibrium, but an unknown experimental factor could not be ruled out. A group of highly shared sequence variants was considered likely to be a technical artifact of the sequencing pipeline. The only immune exposure information available for the cohort was CMV serostatus. While some public TCRs were present in many individuals, most TCR sequences turned up only very rarely across donors. In a later analysis, the rate of TCR association differed among HLA loci, with DRB1 alleles having the most associated TCRs and HLA-C alleles having the fewest. In vitro tests confirmed that a few of the cytomegalovirus-associated TCR beta chains recognize cytomegalovirus antigens. Because some donors lacked HLA typing at each locus, the association tests relied only on the typed subset. Assigning TCR associations to individual alleles was difficult when HLA alleles, especially DR and DQ, strongly co-occurred. Compared with equally common non-associated chains, HLA-associated TCR beta chains in a later analysis were more clonally expanded and had lower generation probabilities. In a later analysis, 16,951 TCR beta sequences were associated with specific HLA alleles at a false discovery rate of 0.05. The cohort was sequenced for TCR beta chains only, and without alpha or paired-chain data the features that could be detected were limited. In a later analysis, several top co-occurrence clusters were reported to appear linked to parvovirus B19, influenza, CMV and Epstein-Barr virus. The earlier analysis of a few hundred of the donors excluded roughly 16 rarely observed V segments, including chromosome 9 orphons, because counts were too low. A further reported finding was that TCR beta sequences accurately predicted the HLA-A and HLA-B alleles for most subjects in the first cohort. Because the 87-base-pair reads could not distinguish some IMGT-functional V segments, including TRBV6-2 and TRBV6-3, those segments were excluded. The study listed approximately 150 TCR beta chains as associated with cytomegalovirus. Roughly uniform sequencing depth across donors was assumed in presence/absence analyses, although this assumption may not hold. Cytomegalovirus status was reported to be diagnosed by the classifier with high specificity and sensitivity in both the original and validation cohorts. A later analysis found that most CMV-associated TCR beta chains appeared HLA-restricted, with HLA associations seemingly driven largely by CMV exposure. In a later genetic analysis, fewer N-insertions in productive TCRs were reported among donors in an Asian-associated ancestry cluster than the approximately 630-donor mean.

The library was built by means of the immunoSEQ multiplex PCR assay. The multiplex PCR relied on a mix of 60 forward primers for TCR Vbeta segments and 13 reverse primers for TCR Jbeta segments. A multiplex PCR assay on genomic DNA amplified the CDR3 region of rearranged TCR beta genes. The Illumina HiSeq System was used to sequence the amplified TCR beta libraries as 87-base-pair reads. The published analysis was carried out like this. A later analysis tallied approximately 87 million unique TCR beta chains across the 610 or so repertoires, and around 10 million of those chains were shared by two or more donors. Raw reads were error-corrected and collapsed into unique sequences by a nearest-neighbor algorithm in which closely related sequences were merged to remove PCR and sequencing errors. V, D and J gene segments were assigned by aligning CDR3 sequences to IMGT reference sequences. For a sequence to be retained, a match of at least six nucleotides was required to both a V gene segment and a J gene segment. Rearrangements were called productive when the CDR3 lacked stop codons and stayed in frame with V and J; all others were non-productive. CDR3 was defined according to IMGT convention as the region running from the second conserved V-encoded cysteine to the conserved J-encoded phenylalanine. Sequences without an unambiguous match to a single V gene segment were excluded from the earlier analysis of 587 of the donors. An earlier analysis of just under 600 of the donors called V segments functional above 56.7% productive rearrangements and segregating when the between-donor standard deviation exceeded 5%. A statistical classification framework was built for diagnosing cytomegalovirus status from the catalog of TCR beta chain sequences. In a later analysis, TCR nucleotide sequences were compared against IMGT/GENE-DB human TR gene sequences so that V and J genes could be assigned. A later analysis assigned CDR3 sequences and most-parsimonious VDJ recombination scenarios with the TCRdist pipeline. In a later analysis, each TCR beta chain was defined by its CDR3 amino acid sequence together with its V-gene family, and reads lacking a unique V-gene family were excluded. As a way to deal with suspected cross-contamination and a sequencing artifact, a later analysis dropped hundreds of nucleotide sequences that were highly shared and had low generation probability. In a later analysis, a clonal expansion index was calculated for each public chain from normalized within-repertoire ranks of inferred template counts. In a later analysis, generation probabilities were computed with a VDJ recombination model fitted to out-of-frame rearrangements, and the resulting probabilities were checked against IGoR. A later analysis scored TCR-TCR, TCR-HLA and TCR-CMV co-occurrence with hypergeometric tests, applying a repertoire-size bias correction to TCR pairs. To estimate false discovery rates, a later analysis permuted the HLA or CMV assignments 20 times. A later analysis grouped co-occurring TCRs with DBSCAN, adding TCRdist sequence similarity when clustering within HLA-allele-positive subsets. Repertoires with fewer than 30,000 or more than 120,000 public chains were left out of co-occurrence clustering, as were about five repertoires with anomalous nucleotide sharing. The immuneACCESS repertoire file appears here via TCRdb, limited to in-frame rearrangements. These files lack a portion of the clones; in checked studies, under half of the deficit traces to unresolved V genes, and the cause of the others is not known. The V and J calls and clone size are taken from that table; D and trimming were inferred from the DNA. Within this sample are over 85,000 clones, with 60% to 80% of them counted one time only. Of the sample, about 4% is held by the ten largest clones.

The cohort comprised 666 healthy bone marrow donors. Cohort members were all nominally healthy when sampled, although unrecorded immune exposures were likely present. The donor was CMV seronegative and was included in the group of several hundred seronegative cohort members. Each donor provided a peripheral blood sample, and peripheral blood mononuclear cells were used for TCR beta sequencing. Genomic DNA was extracted from the blood cell samples with the Qiagen DNeasy Blood Extraction Kit. The CDR3 sequence holds 15 residues, the cysteine and phenylalanine included. Of the read, only the CDR3 DNA is kept; its 45 bases are in frame from base 1. The germline V gene encodes CDR1 SGHAT and CDR2 FQNNGV. Ends trimmed: V by 1 base, J by 4 bases; bases unmatched to a gene: 6.

The sequenced sample consisted of PBMCs. This sequence uses TRBV11-2 and TRBJ1-1; 7 junctional bases match TRBD1. The origin of this receptor is a middle-aged woman in good health and CMV-seronegative. The DNA sequence follows: TGTGCCAGCAGCTTAGGGTCAGGGGGAGGCACTGAAGCTTTCTTT. Its product reads: CASSLGSGGGTEAFF.